The 4 T cell receptor beta chains below were found in one sample sequenced in a study of cytomegalovirus exposure and HLA in healthy donors. The PCR ran on 60 Vbeta and 13 Jbeta primers. Clones were read by immunoSEQ multiplex PCR, and TCRdb kept only the in-frame ones, dropping some. The sample carries about 160,000 clones, more than 80% recorded once. Sequencing was carried out using PBMCs. The receptor set was obtained from a woman aged 25 to 45 in good health and CMV-seropositive.

A single count supports this clone. The rearrangement links TRBV6-1 to TRBJ1-4; D possibly corresponds to TRBD1 (5 bases). The CDR3 extends over 15 amino acids. Trimming shortened V by 3 bases and J by 3 bases, and 11 bases separated the two germline ends. The germline V gene encodes CDR1 MNHNS and CDR2 SASEGT. CDR3 in amino acids: CASSDLGRANEKLFF. CDR3 in DNA: TGTGCCAGCAGTGACCTCGGCAGGGCTAATGAAAAACTGTTTTTT.

The V gene is TRBV18, the J gene TRBJ1-5; D not certain. V was cut by 2 bases and J by 0 bases, with 8 bases left in between. CDR1 KGHSH and CDR2 LQKENI come from the germline V gene. This CDR3 is built from 15 residues. The CDR3 DNA reads TGTGCCAGCTCACCAACAGCCCTTAGCAATCAGCCCCAGCATTTT. It is translated as CASSPTALSNQPQHF.

The chain joins TRBV7-9 to TRBJ2-3; a weak D match, TRBD1 (5 bases). V was shortened by 0 bases and J by 2 bases, with 12 bases between the two germline ends. CDR3 length equals 16 residues. CDR1 SEHNR and CDR2 FQNEAQ come from the germline V gene (reference sequence). The CDR3 sequence: CASSLAQGGLTDTQYF. CDR3 in DNA: TGTGCCAGCAGCTTAGCGCAGGGTGGCCTCACAGATACGCAGTATTTT.

The chain employs TRBV28 and TRBJ1-6, with 7 nucleotides matching TRBD1. The CDR3 loop spans 16 amino acids. Germline values: CDR1 MDHEN, CDR2 SYDVKM. J was trimmed by 8 bases and V by 4 bases; bases with no gene match: 11. The CDR3 is CASSSSGDSYYSPLHF. DNA for the CDR3: TGTGCCAGCAGTTCATCTGGGGACAGCTACTATTCACCCCTCCACTTT.